Listed below are T cell receptor beta chains from one sample, sequenced in a study of shared clonotypes between healthy human individuals. Data came from immunoSEQ multiplex PCR; TCRdb stores just in-frame clones and leaves some out. The sample lists 2 million to 2.5 million clones, 85% to 95% occurring once. The sample consisted of naive CD4+ T cells from PBMCs. Every receptor here comes from a man between 18 and 35 years old in good health. Some clones in this sample may be carry-over from other donors' samples. Both conserved end residues are part of each CDR3. D genes are given only for firm matches. Clone size is not always given. Where it is, it says once, few, many or a class for expanded clones.

>TRBV6-5|.|TRBJ1-1|TRBD1
CASKNRGRGAFF
TGTGCCAGCAAAAACAGGGGGCGCGGGGCTTTCTTT
>TRBV5-6|.|TRBJ2-3|.
CASSPYPGISTDTQYF
TGTGCCAGCAGCCCATATCCGGGAATCAGCACAGATACGCAGTATTTT
>TRBV28|.|TRBJ2-7|.
CASSSSSTSISYEQYF
TGTGCCAGCAGCTCCTCCTCGACTAGTATCTCCTACGAGCAGTACTTC
>TRBV9|.|TRBJ1-4|.
CASSVDGGAATNEKLFF
TGTGCCAGCAGCGTAGACGGGGGTGCCGCAACTAATGAAAAACTGTTTTTT
>TRBV5-6|.|TRBJ1-2|TRBD1
CASSQGVMSYGYTF
TGTGCCAGCAGCCAGGGGGTGATGAGCTATGGCTACACCTTC
>TRBV5-6|.|TRBJ1-2|.
CASTLRQTNYGYTF
TGTGCCAGCACTTTAAGACAGACCAACTATGGCTACACCTTC
>TRBV25-1|.|TRBJ1-4|TRBD1
CASSDRQGREKLFF
TGTGCCAGCAGTGACAGACAGGGACGGGAAAAACTGTTTTTT
>TRBV7-9|.|TRBJ1-1|.
CASRPRGRTGNTEAFF
TGTGCCAGCAGACCACGGGGCCGCACAGGGAACACTGAAGCTTTCTTT
>TRBV19|.|TRBJ2-5|TRBD2
CASSITWEGTQYF
TGTGCCAGTAGTATTACCTGGGAGGGGACCCAGTACTTC
>TRBV28|.|TRBJ1-3|.
CASSLTYSGNTIYF
TGTGCCAGCAGTTTGACCTACTCTGGAAACACCATATATTTT
>TRBV2|.|TRBJ2-5|.
CASSDPLEETQYF
TGTGCCAGCAGTGATCCCCTAGAAGAGACCCAGTACTTC
>TRBV5-4|.|TRBJ2-5|TRBD2
CASSPDLGRGTQYF
TGTGCCAGCAGCCCCGACCTAGGGAGGGGGACCCAGTACTTC
>TRBV9|few|TRBJ1-1|.
CASSVEPGSTEAFF
TGTGCCAGCAGCGTAGAACCGGGTTCCACTGAAGCTTTCTTT
>TRBV28|.|TRBJ1-1|TRBD1
CASSPGGYTTEAFF
TGTGCCAGCAGCCCAGGGGGGTATACGACTGAAGCTTTCTTT
>TRBV7-2|.|TRBJ2-1|.
CASSLVDRSRTYNEQFF
TGTGCCAGCAGCCTCGTTGACAGGTCTAGAACCTACAATGAGCAGTTCTTC
>TRBV28|.|TRBJ2-7|.
CASSLGGGGSSEQYF
TGTGCCAGCAGTCTGGGCGGAGGGGGGTCGAGTGAGCAGTACTTC
>TRBV28|once|TRBJ2-5|TRBD1
CATGGQGISETQYF
TGTGCCACCGGGGGACAGGGGATATCAGAGACCCAGTACTTC
>TRBV19|.|TRBJ1-4|TRBD1
CATERDRGRRGEKLFF
TGTGCCACCGAGCGGGACAGGGGGCGCCGAGGTGAAAAACTGTTTTTT
>TRBV5-6|.|TRBJ2-4|TRBD2
CASSPAGGIRENIQYF
TGTGCCAGCAGCCCGGCGGGGGGGATTAGGGAAAACATTCAGTACTTC
>TRBV5-1|.|TRBJ2-7|TRBD2
CASSQRSGSLIYEQYF
TGCGCCAGCAGCCAGAGAAGCGGGAGTTTGATCTACGAGCAGTACTTC
>TRBV5-4|.|TRBJ2-7|TRBD2
CASSRPGGEAYF
TGTGCCAGCAGCCGGCCGGGGGGGGAAGCTTACTTC
>TRBV28|.|TRBJ1-1|TRBD1
CASSGPGTADTEAFF
TGTGCCAGCAGTGGGCCCGGGACAGCCGACACTGAAGCTTTCTTT
>TRBV18|.|TRBJ1-2|.
CASSPPDTYGYTF
TGTGCCAGCTCACCACCGGACACCTATGGCTACACCTTC
>TRBV7-9|.|TRBJ2-7|.
CASSSRRAGGLEQYF
TGTGCCAGCAGCTCCCGGAGGGCAGGGGGGCTCGAGCAGTACTTC
>TRBV28|.|TRBJ1-1|TRBD1
CASMGFRRQGKTEAFF
TGTGCCAGCATGGGATTCCGACGACAGGGGAAGACTGAAGCTTTCTTT
>TRBV7-2|.|TRBJ2-7|.
CASSLFRSDYEQYF
TGTGCCAGCAGCTTATTCAGGTCGGACTACGAGCAGTACTTC
>TRBV28|.|TRBJ2-7|.
CASRGTIYEQYF
TGTGCCAGTCGGGGGACAATCTACGAGCAGTACTTC
>TRBV7-6|.|TRBJ2-3|.
CASSLELTDTQYF
TGTGCCAGCAGCTTAGAGTTGACAGATACGCAGTATTTT
>TRBV5-4|.|TRBJ2-1|TRBD1
CASSLVGRDSSYNEQFF
TGTGCCAGCAGCTTGGTCGGCCGGGACAGCTCCTACAATGAGCAGTTCTTC
>TRBV6-1|.|TRBJ2-7|.
CASSGEKQYF
TGTGCCAGCAGTGGGGAAAAGCAGTACTTC
>TRBV5-6|once|TRBJ2-7|TRBD1
CASSQTGGAYEQYF
TGTGCCAGCAGCCAAACAGGGGGCGCCTACGAGCAGTACTTC
>TRBV19|few|TRBJ1-5|TRBD1
CASSTLDRGTQPQHF
TGTGCCAGTAGTACCCTAGACAGGGGGACTCAGCCCCAGCATTTT
>TRBV12-1|.|TRBJ2-5|.
CASSLLLRETQYF
TGTGCCAGCAGCCTACTCCTTCGGGAGACCCAGTACTTC
>TRBV28|.|TRBJ2-3|TRBD2
CASSETSTNTQYF
TGTGCCAGCAGTGAGACTAGCACAAATACGCAGTATTTT
>TRBV29-1|.|TRBJ2-5|.
CSVAAGTETQYF
TGCAGCGTTGCGGCAGGGACGGAGACCCAGTACTTC
>TRBV7-9|.|TRBJ1-2|.
CASSSTDILGYGYTF
TGTGCCAGCAGCTCGACAGATATCTTAGGCTATGGCTACACCTTC
>TRBV7-6|.|TRBJ1-3|.
CASSSSQQGSGNTIYF
TGTGCCAGCAGCTCAAGCCAACAGGGCTCTGGAAACACCATATATTTT
>TRBV5-1|.|TRBJ2-7|.
CASCWGDPRYEQYF
TGCGCCAGCTGCTGGGGCGACCCTCGGTACGAGCAGTACTTC
>TRBV5-1|.|TRBJ2-7|TRBD2
CATSTSGSNYEQYF
TGCGCCACCTCTACTAGCGGGAGTAACTACGAGCAGTACTTC
>TRBV7-9|.|TRBJ1-1|.
CASSVLGTEAFF
TGTGCCAGCAGCGTTCTGGGGACTGAAGCTTTCTTT
>TRBV5-6|.|TRBJ2-1|.
CASTTAGQRYNEQFF
TGTGCCAGCACCACCGCGGGCCAAAGATACAATGAGCAGTTCTTC
>TRBV10-1|.|TRBJ2-5|TRBD2
CASSGPGGEREGGETQYF
TGCGCCAGCAGTGGCCCTGGGGGGGAGCGGGAGGGCGGAGAGACCCAGTACTTC
>TRBV25-1|.|TRBJ1-1|.
CASGLTSAEAFF
TGTGCCAGCGGACTTACGTCGGCTGAAGCTTTCTTT
>TRBV10-3|.|TRBJ2-7|.
CATRGGDPYEQYF
TGTGCCACGAGAGGAGGGGATCCCTACGAGCAGTACTTC
>TRBV6-1|.|TRBJ1-4|.
CASMVPSNEKLFF
TGTGCCAGCATGGTCCCATCGAATGAAAAACTGTTTTTT
>TRBV7-9|.|TRBJ1-3|TRBD1
CASSPLGQGSSGNTIYF
TGTGCCAGCAGCCCCCTGGGACAGGGGAGCTCTGGAAACACCATATATTTT
>TRBV18|.|TRBJ1-1|.
CASSPRGAADTEAFF
TGTGCCAGCTCCCCTCGGGGAGCCGCGGACACTGAAGCTTTCTTT